This TCR beta chain was identified in a study of T cells after yellow fever vaccination. Study results and caveats: Though weaker, the secondary response peaked faster, on day 5 versus 15. Clonotypes found in both CD4 and CD8 compartments made up a small share.

The CDR3 length is 15 residues. Germline V gene lookup returns CDR1 MNHNS and CDR2 SASEGT. V shed 1 base and J shed 0 bases, with 7 bases lying between them. As TCR cDNA was made by 5'RACE template switching, a universal primer site and UMIs were added. TCRdb re-derived calls from the 5' RACE reads in MiXCR, one entry per CDR3 protein. This table has approximately 510,000 distinct CDR3 sequences, 20% to 25% appearing once. The sample holds a few counts of this clonotype. The antigen is unknown. The chain couples TRBV6-1 to TRBJ2-1, with D unresolved. This clonotype originated in a man aged 18 to 29 who received the YFV17D yellow fever vaccine. The sample here was PBMCs, taken roughly 20 days after the first yellow fever vaccination. The CDR3 sequence: CASSEVGSSYNEQFF. DNA for the CDR3: TGTGCCAGCAGTGAAGTCGGAAGCTCCTACAATGAGCAGTTCTTC.